This T cell receptor (beta chain) was retrieved from a study of T-cell reconstitution after alpha-beta-depleted transplantation in children. CDR3 size: 13 residues. Germline V gives CDR1 SQVTM, CDR2 ANQGSEA. V was shortened by 4 bases and J by 1 base, with 10 bases between the two germline ends. This clonotype was seen ten or more times. It was with unique molecular identifiers that the TCRbeta library was prepared. A single record per CDR3 protein comes from TCRdb applying MiXCR to the PCR reads. The top ten clones hold 4% of a sample with about 610,000 distinct CDR3 sequences, about 10% of them seen once.

The sample consisted of PBMCs from the stem cell graft donor, taken from the stem cell graft. This TCR derives from a human donor who donated a stem cell graft to a child with acute myeloid leukemia. This rearrangement joins TRBV29-1 to TRBJ1-1; no firm D call. The DNA for the CDR3 is TGCAGCGTTGGGAAAGCTACGAACACTGAAGCTTTCTTT. It specifies CSVGKATNTEAFF.